These 21 T cell receptor beta chains came from one sample sequenced in a study of cytomegalovirus exposure and HLA in healthy donors. PCR used 60 Vbeta primers and 13 Jbeta primers. This table comes from immunoSEQ multiplex PCR, and its TCRdb copy is limited to in-frame clones, with some not included. The sample holds about 140,000 clones, approximately 82% seen once. Sequencing was performed on PBMCs. These receptors were taken from a woman aged 40 to 49 in good health and CMV-seronegative.

J is TRBJ2-7 and V is TRBV5-6; the D gene is possibly TRBD1 (6 bases). The CDR3 covers 14 residues. V was clipped by 2 bases and J by 0 bases, with 9 bases between them. CDR1 and CDR2 (germline): SGHDT, YYEEEE. The CDR3 region has the DNA TGTGCCAGCAGCTTCGGACAGAGCTCCTACGAGCAGTACTTC. Its protein product is CASSFGQSSYEQYF.

The genes are TRBV4-3 and TRBJ2-3; no firm D call. CDR3 length equals 17 residues. The V and J ends lost 0 bases and 5 bases respectively, with 18 bases between them. Germline assignment: CDR1 LGHNA and CDR2 YSLEER. CDR3 bases: TGCGCCAGCAGCCAAGAGCCCCGCCAGGTCAGTGGAGATACGCAGTATTTT. Translated, it gives CASSQEPRQVSGDTQYF.

The chain uses TRBV25-1 and TRBJ1-2, with 11 nucleotides matching TRBD1. CDR3 length: 18 residues. CDR1 and CDR2 from the germline V gene are MGHDK and SYGVNS. V trimming: 3 bases; J trimming: 3 bases; junction bases outside the gene matches: 12. As DNA, the CDR3 is TGTGCCAGCAGTGACCTTCCCGGGACAGGGGGTAATGACTATGGCTACACCTTC. As protein: CASSDLPGTGGNDYGYTF.

V usage is TRBV28 and J usage is TRBJ2-5; tentative D call: TRBD2 (5 bases). The CDR3 spans 19 residues. Trimming removed 5 bases from V and 1 base from J, with 26 bases in between. Looked up from germline, CDR1 is MDHEN and CDR2 is SYDVKM. CDR3 bases: TGTGCCAGCAGTAGTTCGGGCTTTGGCGGAGGACGGATCCAAGAGACCCAGTACTTC. Translation: CASSSSGFGGGRIQETQYF.

The V gene is TRBV28, the J gene TRBJ2-5; 13 positions match TRBD2. CDR3 size: 16 residues. The ends lost 4 bases at V and 2 bases at J; junction bases unmatched: 4. Germline-derived CDR1 and CDR2 are MDHEN and SYDVKM. The CDR3 DNA follows: TGTGCCAGCAGTTCACTGGGACTAGCGGGGCAAGAGACCCAGTACTTC. Translation gives CASSSLGLAGQETQYF.

This clone was recorded a few times. The chain couples TRBV5-1 to TRBJ2-1; TRBD1 is a possible D gene (5 bases). The germline V gene encodes CDR1 SGHRS and CDR2 YFSETQ. V was trimmed by 7 bases and J by 1 base, leaving 15 bases between them. This CDR3 is 15 amino acids long. Here the CDR3 DNA reads TGCGCCAGCGTCGTAGGGGAAGGTTCCTACAATGAGCAGTTCTTC. Amino acids: CASVVGEGSYNEQFF.

The chain is built from TRBV29-1 and TRBJ2-1, with D possibly being TRBD2 (5 bases). V lost 6 bases, J lost 6 bases, and 15 bases lay in between. This CDR3 spans 13 amino acids. The germline V gene has CDR1 SQVTM and CDR2 ANQGSEA. CDR3 nucleotides: TGCAGCGTGTGGGTCTTCGAGGGCAATGAGCAGTTCTTC. Amino acid sequence: CSVWVFEGNEQFF.

The CDR3 nucleotides read TGTGCCAGCAGCTATTTAGTCGGAGGGGGCTACGAGCAGTACTTC. Translated, it gives CASSYLVGGGYEQYF. The chain has TRBV4-2 and TRBJ2-5, with D tentatively TRBD1 or TRBD2 (6 bases each). The DNA end is more similar to TRBJ2-7, so the J call may be wrong. The CDR3 has 15 residues. Germline V CDR1 and CDR2: LGHNA, YNFKEQ.

This chain joins TRBV5-1 and TRBJ2-7, with a weak D call TRBD2 (5 bases). V shed 0 bases and J shed 2 bases, with 9 bases lying between them. Germline V gives CDR1 SGHRS, CDR2 YFSETQ. This CDR3 contains 14 residues. The CDR3 region is CASSLGAETYEQYF. The DNA for the CDR3 is TGCGCCAGCAGCTTGGGAGCGGAAACCTACGAGCAGTACTTC.

V gene TRBV27 combines with J gene TRBJ2-5; D is perhaps TRBD2 (5 bases). The V end was cut by 6 bases, the J end by 5 bases, with 28 bases between. This CDR3 contains 18 residues. CDR1 and CDR2 from the germline V gene are MNHEY and SMNVEV (reference sequence). The CDR3 nucleotides are TGTGCCAGCAGCCCCTTTTCCCCCGACCAAACCGAGGGTGAGACCCAGTACTTC. It specifies CASSPFSPDQTEGETQYF.

This chain links TRBV7-8 with TRBJ1-2; TRBD1 might be the D (5 bases). Germline assignment: CDR1 SGHVS and CDR2 FQNEAQ. Trimming left V 3 bases short and J 4 bases short, with 12 bases between. The CDR3 consists of 14 residues. The CDR3 DNA sequence: TGTGCCAGCAGCTTGGTGGGGGGGGGCTATGGCTACACCTTC. Translated: CASSLVGGGYGYTF.

V usage is TRBV19 and J usage is TRBJ1-3; 8 bases map to TRBD1. Germline V gene data show CDR1 as LNHDA and CDR2 as SQIVND (reference sequence). The CDR3 contains 15 residues. V gave up 6 bases and J gave up 4 bases; unmatched junction bases: 8. CDR3 in amino acids: CASRNPGQEGNTIYF. CDR3 sequence (DNA): TGTGCCAGTAGGAACCCGGGACAGGAGGGAAACACCATATATTTT.

This rearrangement joins TRBV5-6 to TRBJ2-2, with TRBD1 matching over 10 bases. The CDR3 covers 17 residues. The germline CDR1 and CDR2 sequences are SGHDT and YYEEEE. Germline trimming cut 4 bases from V and 4 bases from J; bases unmatched to any gene: 10. The CDR3 sequence: CASSLRWDRGITGELFF. The CDR3 DNA follows: TGTGCCAGCAGCCTACGTTGGGACAGGGGTATCACCGGGGAGCTGTTTTTT.

J is TRBJ1-6 and V is TRBV9, with 8 bases matching TRBD1. Germline trimming cut 4 bases from V and 7 bases from J; bases unmatched to any gene: 7. Germline V gene lookup returns CDR1 SGDLS and CDR2 YYNGEE. The CDR3 extends over 15 amino acids. Here the CDR3 reads CASSTSTGENSPLHF. CDR3 coding DNA: TGTGCCAGCAGCACATCGACAGGGGAAAATTCACCCCTCCACTTT.

Here the CDR3 reads CASSYSTSNQPQHF. DNA of the CDR3: TGTGCCAGCAGTTACTCTACAAGCAATCAGCCCCAGCATTTT. The J gene is TRBJ1-5, the V gene TRBV6-6; D uncertain. The V gene lost 0 bases and the J gene lost 1 base, with 4 bases spanning the gap. The CDR3 spans 14 residues. Per the germline V gene, CDR1 is MNHNY and CDR2 is SVGAGI (reference sequence).

The rearrangement links TRBV4-3 to TRBJ2-7, with a weak D call TRBD2 (6 bases). V dropped 0 bases and J dropped 1 base, with 16 bases sitting between them. Germline values: CDR1 LGHNA, CDR2 YSLEER. The CDR3 runs 17 residues. Here the CDR3 DNA reads TGCGCCAGCAGCCAAGAAAAAATGGCTAGCGTTTCCTACGAGCAGTACTTC. Protein: CASSQEKMASVSYEQYF.

The V gene is TRBV7-2, the J gene TRBJ2-3; 7 bases agree with TRBD2. Germline V gene sequence: CDR1 SGHTA, CDR2 FQGNSA. Trimming took 2 bases from V and 3 from J; bases not matched to a gene: 5. The CDR3 has 15 amino acids. The DNA of the CDR3 is TGTGCCAGCAGCTTAACTAGCGTCCGTACAGATACGCAGTATTTT. This encodes CASSLTSVRTDTQYF.

DNA of the CDR3: TGCAGTGCTAGAAGGCCGGGTGAGAACACCTTC. It codes for CSARRPGENTF. The chain uses TRBV20-1 and TRBJ1-2; no clear D. CDR3 length: 11 residues. The V gene lost 2 bases and the J gene lost 12 bases, with 13 bases spanning the gap. CDR1 and CDR2 from the germline V gene are DFQATT and SNEGSKA (reference sequence).

The rearrangement uses TRBV11-3 and TRBJ2-1; D may be TRBD2 (6 bases). The CDR3 has 15 amino acids. V lost 3 bases, J lost 9 bases, and 18 bases lay in between. In germline, CDR1 is SGHNT, CDR2 YENEEA. CDR3: CASSFDGSRAGEQFF. In DNA form, the CDR3 reads TGTGCCAGCAGCTTTGACGGGAGTAGGGCCGGTGAGCAGTTCTTC.

V is TRBV5-1 and J is TRBJ1-1, with 9 bases aligning to TRBD1. The germline V gene encodes CDR1 SGHRS and CDR2 YFSETQ. Trimming at V came to 4 bases and at J to 5 bases, leaving 6 bases not matched to a gene. CDR3 length equals 14 residues. CDR3 in amino acids: CASSGGQGRTEAFF. The CDR3 nucleotides read TGCGCCAGCAGCGGAGGACAGGGGAGGACTGAAGCTTTCTTT.

The chain links TRBV7-2 to TRBJ1-2, with D possibly being TRBD1 (5 bases). Trimming stripped 4 bases from V and 4 bases from J, with 13 bases between. The CDR3 sequence is 14 residues long. Looked up from germline, CDR1 is SGHTA and CDR2 is FQGNSA. CDR3 sequence reads: CASSWAQGPYGYTF. CDR3 in DNA: TGTGCCAGCAGCTGGGCGCAGGGTCCCTATGGCTACACCTTC.